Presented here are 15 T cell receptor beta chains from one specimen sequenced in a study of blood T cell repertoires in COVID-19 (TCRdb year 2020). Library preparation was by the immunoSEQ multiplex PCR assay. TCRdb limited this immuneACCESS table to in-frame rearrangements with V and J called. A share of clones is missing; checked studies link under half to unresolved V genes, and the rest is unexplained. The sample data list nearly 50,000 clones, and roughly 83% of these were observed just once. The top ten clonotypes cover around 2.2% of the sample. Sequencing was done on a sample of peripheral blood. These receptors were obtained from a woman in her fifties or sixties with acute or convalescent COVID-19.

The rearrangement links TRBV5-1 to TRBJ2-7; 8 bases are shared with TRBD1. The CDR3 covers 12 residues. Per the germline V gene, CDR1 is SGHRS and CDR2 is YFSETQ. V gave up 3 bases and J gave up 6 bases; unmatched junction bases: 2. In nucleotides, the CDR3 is TGCGCCAGCAGCTCGGACAGGGCCGAGCAGTACTTC. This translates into CASSSDRAEQYF.

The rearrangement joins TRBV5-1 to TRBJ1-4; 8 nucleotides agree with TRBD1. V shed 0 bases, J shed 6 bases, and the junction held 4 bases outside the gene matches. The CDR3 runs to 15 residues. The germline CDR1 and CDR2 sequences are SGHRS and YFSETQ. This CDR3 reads CASSLGDRGDEKLFF. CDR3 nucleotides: TGCGCCAGCAGCTTGGGAGACAGGGGCGATGAAAAACTGTTTTTT.

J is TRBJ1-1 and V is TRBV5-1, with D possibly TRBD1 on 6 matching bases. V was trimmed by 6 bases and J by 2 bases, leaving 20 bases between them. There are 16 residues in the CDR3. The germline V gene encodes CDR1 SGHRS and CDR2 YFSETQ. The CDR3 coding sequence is TGCGCCAGCAAGTATATAGGGGGAGTAGGAAACACTGAAGCTTTCTTT. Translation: CASKYIGGVGNTEAFF.

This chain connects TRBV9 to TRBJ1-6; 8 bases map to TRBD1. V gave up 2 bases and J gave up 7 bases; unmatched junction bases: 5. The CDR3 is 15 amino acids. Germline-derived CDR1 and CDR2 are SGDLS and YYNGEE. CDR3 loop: CASSVAGQANSPLHF. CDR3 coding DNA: TGTGCCAGCAGCGTCGCGGGACAGGCCAATTCACCCCTCCACTTT.

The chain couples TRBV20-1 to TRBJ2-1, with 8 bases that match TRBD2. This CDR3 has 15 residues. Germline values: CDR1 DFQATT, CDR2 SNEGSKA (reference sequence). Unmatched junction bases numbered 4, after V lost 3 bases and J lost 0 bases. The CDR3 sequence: CSASGGRSSYNEQFF. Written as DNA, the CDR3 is TGCAGTGCTAGTGGCGGGAGGAGCTCCTACAATGAGCAGTTCTTC.

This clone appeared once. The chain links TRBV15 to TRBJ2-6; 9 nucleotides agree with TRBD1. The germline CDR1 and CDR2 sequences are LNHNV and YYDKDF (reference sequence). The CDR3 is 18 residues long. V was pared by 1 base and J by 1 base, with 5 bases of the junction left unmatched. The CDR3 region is CATSRGGTGRSGANVLTF. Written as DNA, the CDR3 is TGTGCCACCAGCAGAGGGGGGACAGGGAGATCTGGGGCCAACGTCCTGACTTTC. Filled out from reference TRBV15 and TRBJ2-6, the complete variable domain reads DAMVIQNPRYQVTQFGKPVTLSCSQTLNHNVMYWYQQKSSQAPKLLFHYYDKDFNNEADTPDNFQSRRPNTSFCFLDIRSPGLGDTAMYLCATSRGGTGRSGANVLTFGAGSRLTVL.

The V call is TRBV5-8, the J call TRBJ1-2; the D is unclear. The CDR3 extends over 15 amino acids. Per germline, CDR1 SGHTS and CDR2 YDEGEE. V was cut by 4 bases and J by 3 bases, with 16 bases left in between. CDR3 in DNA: TGTGCCAGCAGCCGACGCAACCCGGAGGACTATGGCTACACCTTC. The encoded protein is CASSRRNPEDYGYTF.

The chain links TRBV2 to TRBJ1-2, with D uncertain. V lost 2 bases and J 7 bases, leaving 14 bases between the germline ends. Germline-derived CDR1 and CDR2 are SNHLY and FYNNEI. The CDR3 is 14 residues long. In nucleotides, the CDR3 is TGTGCCAGCAGTGAAAGGGTCATGGGAGGTGGCTACACCTTC. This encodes CASSERVMGGGYTF.

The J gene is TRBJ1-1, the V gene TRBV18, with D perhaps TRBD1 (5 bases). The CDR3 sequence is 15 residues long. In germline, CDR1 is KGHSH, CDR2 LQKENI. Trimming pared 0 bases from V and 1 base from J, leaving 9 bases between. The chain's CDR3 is CASSPPGVRNTEAFF. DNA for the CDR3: TGTGCCAGCTCACCACCAGGGGTTAGGAACACTGAAGCTTTCTTT.

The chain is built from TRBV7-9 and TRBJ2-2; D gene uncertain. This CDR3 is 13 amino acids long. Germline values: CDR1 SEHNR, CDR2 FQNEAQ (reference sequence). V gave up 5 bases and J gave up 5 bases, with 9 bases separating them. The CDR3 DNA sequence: TGTGCCAGCAGCACCAGCGAGACCGGGGAGCTGTTTTTT. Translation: CASSTSETGELFF.

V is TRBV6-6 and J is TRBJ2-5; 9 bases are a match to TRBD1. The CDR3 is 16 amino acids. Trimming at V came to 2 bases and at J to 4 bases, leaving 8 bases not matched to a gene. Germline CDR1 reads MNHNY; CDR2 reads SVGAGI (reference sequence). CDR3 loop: CASSYGDRDAGETQYF. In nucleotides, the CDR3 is TGTGCCAGCAGTTACGGGGACAGGGATGCTGGAGAGACCCAGTACTTC.

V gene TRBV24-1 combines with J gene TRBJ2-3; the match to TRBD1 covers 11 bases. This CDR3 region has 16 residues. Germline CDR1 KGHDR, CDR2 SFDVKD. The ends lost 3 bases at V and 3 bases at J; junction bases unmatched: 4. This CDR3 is CATSDPGQGATDTQYF. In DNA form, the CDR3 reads TGTGCCACCAGTGATCCCGGACAGGGGGCGACAGATACGCAGTATTTT.

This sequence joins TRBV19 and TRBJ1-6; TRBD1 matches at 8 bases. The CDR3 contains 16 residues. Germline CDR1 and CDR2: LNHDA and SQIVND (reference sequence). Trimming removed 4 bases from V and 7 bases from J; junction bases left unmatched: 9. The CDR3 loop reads CASSTVGQGSNSPLHF. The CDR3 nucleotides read TGTGCCAGTAGTACCGTCGGACAGGGTAGCAATTCACCCCTCCACTTT.

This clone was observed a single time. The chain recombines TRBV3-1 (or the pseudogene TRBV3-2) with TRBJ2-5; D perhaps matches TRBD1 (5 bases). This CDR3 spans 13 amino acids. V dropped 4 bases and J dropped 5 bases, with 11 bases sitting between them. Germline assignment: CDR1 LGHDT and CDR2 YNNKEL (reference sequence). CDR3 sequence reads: CASSPSSGETQYF. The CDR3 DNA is TGTGCCAGCAGCCCGTCGTCAGGGGAGACCCAGTACTTC.

This CDR3 reads CASSLRNRGMNYGYTF. CDR3 in DNA: TGTGCCAGCAGCCTTCGTAACAGGGGAATGAACTATGGCTACACCTTC. This chain uses TRBV27 with TRBJ1-2; TRBD1 matches 7 bases. This CDR3 comprises 16 residues. Germline CDR1 is MNHEY and CDR2 is SMNVEV (reference sequence). The J segment lost 2 bases and the V segment lost 6 bases, leaving 12 bases of the junction unmatched.